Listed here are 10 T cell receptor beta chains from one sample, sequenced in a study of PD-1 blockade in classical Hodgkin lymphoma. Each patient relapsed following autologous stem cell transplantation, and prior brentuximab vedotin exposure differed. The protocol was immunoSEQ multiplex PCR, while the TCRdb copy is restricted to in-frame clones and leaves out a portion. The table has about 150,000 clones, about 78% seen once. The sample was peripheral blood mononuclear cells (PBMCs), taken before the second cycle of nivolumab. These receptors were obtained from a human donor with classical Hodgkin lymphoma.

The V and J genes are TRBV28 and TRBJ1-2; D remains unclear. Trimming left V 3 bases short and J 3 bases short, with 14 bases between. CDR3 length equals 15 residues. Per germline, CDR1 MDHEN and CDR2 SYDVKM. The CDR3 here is CASSFGWAKDYGYTF. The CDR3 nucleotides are TGTGCCAGCAGTTTTGGTTGGGCTAAGGACTATGGCTACACCTTC.

This CDR3 is CASSLGDGYEQYF. Written as DNA, the CDR3 is TGTGCCAGCAGCTTAGGGGACGGCTACGAGCAGTACTTC. This chain connects TRBV7-2 to TRBJ2-7; possibly TRBD1 or TRBD2 for D (5 bases each). The CDR3 consists of 13 residues. Germline CDR1 and CDR2: SGHTA and FQGNSA. V dropped 1 base and J dropped 3 bases, with 7 bases sitting between them.

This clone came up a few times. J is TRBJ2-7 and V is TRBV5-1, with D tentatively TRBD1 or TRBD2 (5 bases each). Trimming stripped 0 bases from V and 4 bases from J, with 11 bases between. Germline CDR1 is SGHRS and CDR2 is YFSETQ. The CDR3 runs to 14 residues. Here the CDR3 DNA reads TGCGCCAGCAGCTTGGGGGCAGAGGGGTACGAGCAGTACTTC. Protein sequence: CASSLGAEGYEQYF.

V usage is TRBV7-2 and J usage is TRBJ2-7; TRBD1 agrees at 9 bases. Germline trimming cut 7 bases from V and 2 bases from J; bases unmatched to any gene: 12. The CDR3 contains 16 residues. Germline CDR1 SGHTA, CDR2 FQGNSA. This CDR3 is CASTKAPGQGTYEQYF. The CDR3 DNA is TGTGCCAGCACCAAGGCCCCGGGACAGGGAACCTACGAGCAGTACTTC.

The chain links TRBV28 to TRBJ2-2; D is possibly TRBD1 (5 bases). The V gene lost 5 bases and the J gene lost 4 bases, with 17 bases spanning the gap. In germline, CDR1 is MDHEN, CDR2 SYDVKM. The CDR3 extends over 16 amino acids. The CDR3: CASSPFWGLGTGELFF. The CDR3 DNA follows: TGTGCCAGCAGTCCGTTTTGGGGCTTGGGCACCGGGGAGCTGTTTTTT.

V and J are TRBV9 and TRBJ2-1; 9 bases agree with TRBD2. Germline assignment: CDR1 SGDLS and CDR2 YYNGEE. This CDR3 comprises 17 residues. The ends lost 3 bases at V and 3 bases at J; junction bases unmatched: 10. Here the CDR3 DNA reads TGTGCCAGCAGCGGTAGAAAGGCTAGCGGGATCTACAATGAGCAGTTCTTC. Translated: CASSGRKASGIYNEQFF.

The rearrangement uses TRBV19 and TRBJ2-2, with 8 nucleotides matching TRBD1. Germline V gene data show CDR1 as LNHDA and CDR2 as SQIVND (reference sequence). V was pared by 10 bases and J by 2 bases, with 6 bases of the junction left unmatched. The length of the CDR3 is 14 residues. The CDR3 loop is CAIDRGLNTGELFF. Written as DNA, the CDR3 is TGTGCCATTGACAGGGGCCTCAACACCGGGGAGCTGTTTTTT.

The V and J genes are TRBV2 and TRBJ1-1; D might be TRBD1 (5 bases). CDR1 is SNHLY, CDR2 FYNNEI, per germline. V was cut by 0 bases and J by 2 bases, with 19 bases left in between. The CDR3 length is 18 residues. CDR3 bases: TGTGCCAGCAGTGAAGCGCTTGGCAGGGTGAGAGATAACACTGAAGCTTTCTTT. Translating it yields CASSEALGRVRDNTEAFF.

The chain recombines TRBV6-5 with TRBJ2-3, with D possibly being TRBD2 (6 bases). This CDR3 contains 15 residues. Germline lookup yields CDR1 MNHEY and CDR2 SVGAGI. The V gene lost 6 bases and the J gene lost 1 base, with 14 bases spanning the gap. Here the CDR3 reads CASRLRASGTDTQYF. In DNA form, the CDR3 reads TGTGCCAGCAGACTTAGGGCTAGCGGCACAGATACGCAGTATTTT.

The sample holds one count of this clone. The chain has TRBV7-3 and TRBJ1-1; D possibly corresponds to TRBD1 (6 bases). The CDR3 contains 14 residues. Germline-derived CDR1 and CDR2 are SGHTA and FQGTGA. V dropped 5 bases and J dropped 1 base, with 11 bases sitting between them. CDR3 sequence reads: CASSSGTPNTEAFF. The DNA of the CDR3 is TGTGCCAGCAGCAGCGGGACACCGAACACTGAAGCTTTCTTT.